The 31 T cell receptor beta chains below all came from one sample that was sequenced in a study of OX40 agonist ivuxolimab in advanced cancers. The library was produced with the immunoSEQ multiplex PCR assay. The table comes from immuneACCESS by way of TCRdb, which keeps in-frame sequences with V and J called. Part of the clones is missing from these tables; in studies checked, under half for an unresolved V gene and the rest for unknown reasons. The sample yields some 66,000 clones; roughly 76% were counted once. Over 1.5% of the sample rests with the top ten. The source was CD4+ or CD8+ T cells sorted from blood, collected in a trial of the OX40 agonist ivuxolimab. The receptor source for this set is an adult with an advanced solid tumor such as melanoma, head and neck, liver or kidney cancer.

The rearrangement joins TRBV29-1 to TRBJ2-1; TRBD1 or TRBD2 may be the D gene (5 bases each). The CDR3 loop spans 12 amino acids. V gave up 7 bases and J gave up 5 bases, with 12 bases separating them. Germline lookup yields CDR1 SQVTM and CDR2 ANQGSEA. CDR3 residues: CSAGRANNEQFF. Here the CDR3 DNA reads TGCAGCGCGGGACGCGCCAACAATGAGCAGTTCTTC.

This sequence joins TRBV29-1 and TRBJ2-1; 8 nucleotides agree with TRBD2. The CDR3 consists of 14 residues. Germline trimming cut 7 bases from V and 3 bases from J; bases unmatched to any gene: 8. The germline V gene encodes CDR1 SQVTM and CDR2 ANQGSEA. In DNA form, the CDR3 reads TGCAGCGGGCGGCGGGAGGTGGACTACAATGAGCAGTTCTTC. As protein: CSGRREVDYNEQFF.

This clone was counted between two and nine times. The chain combines TRBV13 with TRBJ1-1, with D possibly TRBD1 on 5 matching bases. Germline CDR1 PRHDT, CDR2 FYEKMQ (reference sequence). This CDR3 has 13 residues. The ends were cut back, 1 base at V and 5 bases at J, with 8 bases in the middle. The CDR3 region has the DNA TGTGCCAGCAGCTTAGAAGGGGTTACTGAAGCTTTCTTT. As protein: CASSLEGVTEAFF.

The gene calls are TRBV4-1 and TRBJ2-5; D not certain. The V end was cut by 0 bases, the J end by 4 bases, with 9 bases between. The CDR3 length is 14 residues. CDR1 and CDR2 from the germline V gene are MGHRA and YSYEKL. CDR3 loop: CASSQESGGETQYF. Written as DNA, the CDR3 is TGCGCCAGCAGCCAAGAATCCGGTGGAGAGACCCAGTACTTC.

The table lists this clone with a few counts. The V gene is TRBV5-1, the J gene TRBJ1-3; 7 bases map to TRBD1. Trimming removed 2 bases from V and 4 bases from J; junction bases left unmatched: 3. This CDR3 has 14 amino acids. CDR1 and CDR2 from the germline V gene are SGHRS and YFSETQ. CDR3 residues: CASSFGTEGNTIYF. CDR3 DNA: TGCGCCAGCAGCTTTGGGACAGAAGGAAACACCATATATTTT. Full variable domain (rest looked up from reference TRBV5-1 and TRBJ1-3): KAGVTQTPRYLIKTRGQQVTLSCSPISGHRSVSWYQQTPGQGLQFLFEYFSETQRNKGNFPGRFSGRQFSNSRSEMNVSTLELGDSALYLCASSFGTEGNTIYFGEGSWLTVV.

For this clone: A junction boundary mismatches the germline segment, possibly from a read error. The V and J genes are TRBV6-6 and TRBJ2-7; perhaps TRBD1 as D (6 bases). This CDR3 has 12 amino acids. Germline V gives CDR1 MNHNY, CDR2 SVGAGI (reference sequence). The CDR3 DNA reads as TGTGCCAGCAGTTACGAGGACCGGACAGTCGACTTC. Its protein product is CASSYEDRTVDF.

This clone appeared once. The chain has TRBV6-1 and TRBJ1-1; TRBD1 matches 7 bases. The V segment lost 7 bases and the J segment 5 bases; nucleotides outside the gene matches: 10. This CDR3 has 14 residues. Germline CDR1 reads MNHNS; CDR2 reads SASEGT. CDR3 sequence (DNA): TGTGCCAGCACTTCCCCAAACAGGGGAACTGAAGCTTTCTTT. Amino acid sequence: CASTSPNRGTEAFF.

This chain links TRBV5-4 with TRBJ2-5, with 13 nucleotides matching TRBD2. Germline V gives CDR1 SGHNT, CDR2 YYREEE (reference sequence). V lost 4 bases, J lost 7 bases, and 13 bases stayed unmatched. The CDR3 contains 17 residues. This CDR3 reads CASSLGGLAGDFGTQYF. For the CDR3, the DNA is TGTGCCAGCAGCCTAGGAGGACTAGCGGGGGACTTCGGGACCCAGTACTTC.

V usage is TRBV6-5 and J usage is TRBJ2-1; D is unclear. The CDR3 has 12 amino acids. V lost 4 bases, J lost 8 bases, and 9 bases lay in between. Germline CDR1 and CDR2: MNHEY and SVGAGI. This chain's CDR3 is CASSSIWDEQFF. For the CDR3, the DNA is TGTGCCAGCAGTTCAATATGGGATGAGCAGTTCTTC.

The chain is built from TRBV4-1 and TRBJ1-5, with a weak D call TRBD1 (6 bases). The V end lost 3 bases, the J end lost 3 bases, and 15 bases lay between the germline ends. This CDR3 spans 16 amino acids. Per germline, CDR1 MGHRA and CDR2 YSYEKL. CDR3 in DNA: TGCGCCAGCAGCCAGGGGTCCGGACAGCTCAATCAGCCCCAGCATTTT. Translation: CASSQGSGQLNQPQHF.

The rearrangement uses TRBV11-2 and TRBJ2-5; no firm D call. V lost 4 bases to trimming and J lost 1 base, with 7 bases between them. CDR1 SGHAT and CDR2 FQNNGV come from the germline V gene. The CDR3 extends over 13 amino acids. The CDR3 here is CASSSAAQETQYF. The CDR3 DNA is TGTGCCAGCAGCTCCGCAGCCCAAGAGACCCAGTACTTC.

This rearrangement joins TRBV19 to TRBJ1-5; a possible D gene is TRBD1 (6 bases). The CDR3 is 15 residues long. Per the germline V gene, CDR1 is LNHDA and CDR2 is SQIVND (reference sequence). V gave up 6 bases and J gave up 2 bases, with 14 bases separating them. The CDR3 bases are TGTGCCAGTAGCTCGGCGGCAGGGGGCAATCAGCCCCAGCATTTT. It translates to CASSSAAGGNQPQHF.

The chain is built from TRBV10-3 and TRBJ1-1; D is unclear. From germline, CDR1 is ENHRY and CDR2 SYGVKD. This CDR3 contains 12 residues. The V end was cut by 8 bases, the J end by 1 base, with 8 bases between. CDR3 loop: CAIGRQNTEAFF. The CDR3 region has the DNA TGTGCCATCGGTCGTCAGAACACTGAAGCTTTCTTT.

The genes are TRBV10-3 and TRBJ2-1; 7 nucleotides match TRBD2. This CDR3 spans 13 amino acids. Unmatched junction bases numbered 7, after V lost 8 bases and J lost 6 bases. CDR1 and CDR2 (germline): ENHRY, SYGVKD. Here the CDR3 DNA reads TGTGCCATCGGGGGAGTAGCGGGCAATGAGCAGTTCTTC. As protein: CAIGGVAGNEQFF.

This clone was seen just once. The chain employs TRBV18 and TRBJ2-5; D uncertain. The CDR3 sequence is 13 residues long. Trimming took off 3 bases at V and 5 bases at J, with 10 bases between the two ends. Germline V gene lookup returns CDR1 KGHSH and CDR2 LQKENI. This CDR3 reads CASSPGLGETQYF. In DNA, the CDR3 is TGTGCCAGCTCACCTGGGCTCGGGGAGACCCAGTACTTC.

This rearrangement joins TRBV5-6 to TRBJ2-7; 13 nucleotides match TRBD2. Germline V CDR1 and CDR2: SGHDT, YYEEEE. V lost 3 bases to trimming and J lost 9 bases; unmatched junction nucleotides: 18. This CDR3 comprises 18 residues. CDR3 sequence (DNA): TGTGCCAGCAGCTATACGATTGGACTAGCGGGAGATGGCAAGGTGCAGTACTTC. Amino acid sequence: CASSYTIGLAGDGKVQYF.

This clone has a handful of counts. The rearrangement links TRBV10-3 to TRBJ1-2; 7 bases line up with TRBD1. From germline, CDR1 is ENHRY and CDR2 SYGVKD. V shed 6 bases, J shed 2 bases, and the junction held 6 bases outside the gene matches. The CDR3 totals 14 residues. The CDR3 sequence is CAISRQGSNYGYTF. CDR3 DNA: TGTGCCATCAGCCGACAGGGCTCAAACTATGGCTACACCTTC.

The chain couples TRBV19 to TRBJ2-3, with D perhaps TRBD1 or TRBD2 (5 bases each). Per the germline V gene, CDR1 is LNHDA and CDR2 is SQIVND (reference sequence). Trimming removed 0 bases from V and 0 bases from J, with 7 bases in between. The CDR3 runs 15 residues. In nucleotides, the CDR3 is TGTGCCAGTAGTATAGAAGGGGACAGCACAGATACGCAGTATTTT. Its protein product is CASSIEGDSTDTQYF.

This chain connects TRBV5-1 to TRBJ2-3, with 8 bases identical to TRBD2. Germline CDR1 SGHRS, CDR2 YFSETQ. This CDR3 has 17 amino acids. V lost 4 bases, J lost 5 bases, and 15 bases stayed unmatched. The CDR3 DNA follows: TGCGCCAGCAGCCCCCGTCCGGTAGCGGGAATCAAAGATACGCAGTATTTT. It specifies CASSPRPVAGIKDTQYF.

The V and J genes are TRBV28 and TRBJ2-3; 10 nucleotides match TRBD2. The ends lost 8 bases at V and 3 bases at J; junction bases unmatched: 23. CDR1 and CDR2 from the germline V gene are MDHEN and SYDVKM. The CDR3 extends over 20 amino acids. CDR3 in amino acids: CASQHVFLRVSGRMTDTQYF. DNA of the CDR3: TGTGCCAGCCAACACGTATTCTTACGCGTTAGCGGGAGGATGACAGATACGCAGTATTTT.

The rearrangement links TRBV11-3 to TRBJ2-1; TRBD2 aligns across 7 bases. CDR3 length: 18 residues. V lost 3 bases to trimming and J lost 0 bases; unmatched junction nucleotides: 11. Germline V gene lookup returns CDR1 SGHNT and CDR2 YENEEA. The CDR3 DNA reads as TGTGCCAGCAGCTTTGGTCCGTCTAGCGGCCACTCCTACAATGAGCAGTTCTTC. This translates into CASSFGPSSGHSYNEQFF.

The chain combines TRBV5-1 with TRBJ2-1; the match to TRBD2 covers 10 bases. The germline V gene has CDR1 SGHRS and CDR2 YFSETQ. The J segment lost 15 bases and the V segment lost 0 bases, leaving 9 bases of the junction unmatched. This CDR3 region has 14 residues. The CDR3 DNA reads as TGCGCCAGCAGCTTGGGCCTAGCGGGGGCCTTAGGGTTCTTC. Protein product: CASSLGLAGALGFF. Looking up the rest from reference TRBV5-1 and TRBJ2-1 gives the full variable domain: KAGVTQTPRYLIKTRGQQVTLSCSPISGHRSVSWYQQTPGQGLQFLFEYFSETQRNKGNFPGRFSGRQFSNSRSEMNVSTLELGDSALYLCASSLGLAGALGFFGPGTRLTVL.

This chain connects TRBV30 to TRBJ1-2, with TRBD1 matching 7 bases. The ends lost 1 base at V and 8 bases at J; junction bases unmatched: 7. In germline, CDR1 is GTSNPN, CDR2 SVGIG (reference sequence). The CDR3 is made up of 13 amino acids. CDR3 sequence: CAWSATGSGGYTF. Written as DNA, the CDR3 is TGTGCCTGGAGTGCGACAGGGAGTGGCGGCTACACCTTC.

This clone was counted only a few times. One end of the junction fails to match germline, which may point to a read error. The rearrangement joins TRBV6-1 to TRBJ1-6, with 7 bases that match TRBD1. Germline CDR1 MNHNS, CDR2 SASEGT. The CDR3 has 13 residues. CDR3 bases: TGTGCCAGCGGCAGGGGGTATAGTTCACCCCTCCACTTT. Its translation: CASGRGYSSPLHF.

The chain couples TRBV30 to TRBJ1-1, with TRBD1 matching over 7 bases. This CDR3 region has 16 residues. The germline V gene encodes CDR1 GTSNPN and CDR2 SVGIG (reference sequence). Trimming removed 0 bases from V and 0 bases from J; junction bases left unmatched: 7. The CDR3 DNA follows: TGTGCCTGGAGTGTGGCCGGACAGGTCATGAACACTGAAGCTTTCTTT. The encoded protein is CAWSVAGQVMNTEAFF.

The chain carries TRBV28 and TRBJ1-2; TRBD1 aligns across 10 bases. In germline, CDR1 is MDHEN, CDR2 SYDVKM. Unmatched junction bases numbered 3, after V lost 8 bases and J lost 6 bases. CDR3 length equals 12 residues. CDR3 DNA: TGTGCCAGCGGACAGGGGGATGATGGCTACACCTTC. Residues: CASGQGDDGYTF.

The chain has TRBV6-5 and TRBJ1-2; D unclear. V was cut by 2 bases and J by 8 bases, with 12 bases left in between. This CDR3 has 13 amino acids. In germline, CDR1 is MNHEY, CDR2 SVGAGI. This CDR3 is CASSYPGVHGYTF. In DNA, the CDR3 is TGTGCCAGCAGTTACCCGGGTGTGCACGGCTACACCTTC.

This clone has just one count. The CDR3 sequence is CASSTGDGELFF. The CDR3 bases are TGTGCCAGCAGCACAGGGGACGGGGAGCTGTTTTTT. This sequence joins TRBV6-1 and TRBJ2-2; 7 bases align to TRBD1. In germline, CDR1 is MNHNS, CDR2 SASEGT. CDR3 length equals 12 residues. V lost 6 bases and J lost 7; bases outside the gene matches: 2.

The CDR3 region is CASSTGQRNTEAFF. CDR3 in DNA: TGTGCCAGCTCAACCGGACAGCGGAACACTGAAGCTTTCTTT. The chain uses TRBV18 and TRBJ1-1, with D tentatively TRBD1 (6 bases). Germline-derived CDR1 and CDR2 are KGHSH and LQKENI. This CDR3 is built from 14 residues. Trimming cost V 5 bases and J 1 base, with 11 bases left between them.

This chain links TRBV28 with TRBJ2-2, with D tentatively TRBD1 or TRBD2 (6 bases each). The CDR3 sequence is 14 residues long. Per the germline V gene, CDR1 is MDHEN and CDR2 is SYDVKM. Trimming shortened V by 5 bases and J by 4 bases, and 11 bases separated the two germline ends. CDR3 coding DNA: TGTGCCAGCAGTCGCGGGACATTCACCGGGGAGCTGTTTTTT. As protein: CASSRGTFTGELFF.

The chain uses TRBV12-5 and TRBJ2-3; 7 bases fit TRBD1. The germline V gene encodes CDR1 LGHNT and CDR2 FRNRAP. V dropped 2 bases and J dropped 9; count of bases not matched to a gene: 5. CDR3 size: 13 residues. In DNA form, the CDR3 reads TGTGCTAGTGGTTTGCTAAGGACAGGAACGCAGTATTTT. Translated: CASGLLRTGTQYF.